A selection of T cell receptor beta chains follows, all from one sample in a study of CD8 T cells in ankylosing spondylitis. TCRdb recomputed calls from the 5' RACE reads with MiXCR, one row per CDR3 protein. The sample includes approximately 140,000 distinct CDR3 sequences, more than 40% of them seen just once. Sequencing was performed on synovial fluid, either unsorted or a sorted T cell fraction (not recorded which). Receptor source: a male donor with ankylosing spondylitis. Each CDR3 is given with its conserved first and last residue. The order of the fields is D gene, V gene, clone size, J gene, CDR3 protein, CDR3 DNA. The D gene is left open where the match is weak. Clone size is given for some rows only: seen once, a few or many times, or a class if the clone is expanded.

D: .; V: TRBV11-2; size: .; J: TRBJ2-2; CDR3: CASSTWRDTLLLNTGELFF; DNA: TGTGCCAGCAGCACATGGCGGGACACACTCCTACTCAACACCGGGGAGCTGTTTTTT
D: .; V: TRBV7-6; size: .; J: TRBJ2-1; CDR3: CASSLVGLGEDNEQFF; DNA: TGTGCCAGCAGCTTAGTTGGGCTTGGGGAAGACAATGAGCAGTTCTTC
D: TRBD2; V: TRBV5-1; size: few; J: TRBJ2-1; CDR3: CASSWTRSGSPYNEQFF; DNA: TGCGCCAGCAGCTGGACGAGAAGCGGGAGTCCCTACAATGAGCAGTTCTTC
D: .; V: TRBV9; size: .; J: TRBJ2-5; CDR3: CASSVAGNYQETQYF; DNA: TGTGCCAGCAGCGTGGCGGGGAACTACCAAGAGACCCAGTACTTC
D: TRBD2; V: TRBV30; size: .; J: TRBJ2-1; CDR3: CAWSALAGNEQFF; DNA: TGTGCCTGGAGCGCCCTAGCGGGCAATGAGCAGTTCTTC
D: TRBD1; V: TRBV7-9; size: .; J: TRBJ1-5; CDR3: CASSQDRVNQPQHF; DNA: TGTGCCAGCAGTCAAGACAGGGTCAATCAGCCCCAGCATTTT
D: .; V: TRBV19; size: .; J: TRBJ1-1; CDR3: CASRNGLEAFF; DNA: TGTGCCAGTAGAAACGGACTCGAAGCTTTCTTT
D: TRBD1; V: TRBV30; size: .; J: TRBJ1-2; CDR3: CAWSGSYGTGTIYGYTF; DNA: TGTGCCTGGAGTGGGTCGTACGGGACAGGCACGATCTATGGCTACACCTTC
D: .; V: TRBV20-1; size: .; J: TRBJ1-4; CDR3: CSARDHGWEKLFF; DNA: TGCAGTGCTAGAGATCACGGGTGGGAAAAACTGTTTTTT
D: .; V: TRBV11-3; size: .; J: TRBJ2-7; CDR3: CASSLTRDEQYF; DNA: TGTGCCAGCTCCCTCACGCGAGACGAGCAGTACTTC
D: .; V: TRBV6-4; size: many; J: TRBJ2-2; CDR3: CASSEVGGDNTGELFF; DNA: TGTGCCAGCAGTGAAGTTGGCGGCGACAACACCGGGGAGCTGTTTTTT
D: TRBD1; V: TRBV2; size: .; J: TRBJ1-2; CDR3: CASRRDDPGQEPSNYGYTF; DNA: TGTGCCAGCAGGAGGGATGACCCGGGACAGGAGCCTTCTAACTATGGCTACACCTTC
D: .; V: TRBV5-5; size: .; J: TRBJ1-5; CDR3: CASSLKGMNQPQHF; DNA: TGTGCCAGCAGCTTGAAGGGGATGAATCAGCCCCAGCATTTT
D: .; V: TRBV15; size: few; J: TRBJ1-4; CDR3: CATSRDGWREKLFF; DNA: TGTGCCACCAGCAGAGACGGCTGGCGGGAAAAACTGTTTTTT
D: .; V: TRBV19; size: few; J: TRBJ2-1; CDR3: CASNALGAGSPYNEQFF; DNA: TGTGCCAGTAATGCCCTAGGGGCGGGAAGTCCCTACAATGAGCAGTTCTTC
D: TRBD2; V: TRBV28; size: many; J: TRBJ2-1; CDR3: CASSYGGRDYNEQFF; DNA: TGTGCCAGCAGCTACGGCGGGAGGGACTACAATGAGCAGTTCTTC
D: TRBD2; V: TRBV7-8; size: .; J: TRBJ2-1; CDR3: CASSLAGWYEQFF; DNA: TGTGCCAGCAGCCTAGCGGGATGGTATGAGCAGTTCTTC
D: .; V: TRBV9; size: few; J: TRBJ2-1; CDR3: CASSLGGGSGLGNEQFF; DNA: TGTGCCAGCAGCTTGGGGGGCGGGAGTGGTCTTGGCAATGAGCAGTTCTTC
D: TRBD2; V: TRBV6-1; size: .; J: TRBJ2-3; CDR3: CASSKREAGGDTQYF; DNA: TGTGCCAGCAGTAAGAGAGAAGCGGGGGGGGATACGCAGTATTTT
D: TRBD1; V: TRBV4-2; size: .; J: TRBJ1-1; CDR3: CASSQSAAGTGPLEAFF; DNA: TGTGCCAGCAGCCAGTCCGCAGCCGGGACAGGGCCCCTCGAAGCTTTCTTT
D: .; V: TRBV4-1; size: .; J: TRBJ1-4; CDR3: CASSPPPGRTNEKLFF; DNA: TGCGCCAGCAGCCCGCCGCCGGGACGGACTAATGAAAAACTGTTTTTT
D: .; V: TRBV6-1; size: many; J: TRBJ1-5; CDR3: CASSEYQSGNQPQHF; DNA: TGTGCCAGCAGTGAATACCAATCGGGCAATCAGCCCCAGCATTTT
D: TRBD2; V: TRBV20-1; size: .; J: TRBJ2-3; CDR3: CSARDVASGRDTDTQYF; DNA: TGCAGTGCTAGAGATGTGGCTAGCGGGAGGGACACAGATACGCAGTATTTT
D: TRBD1; V: TRBV7-9; size: .; J: TRBJ2-5; CDR3: CASSLGPGGETQYF; DNA: TGTGCCAGCAGCTTAGGTCCAGGGGGAGAGACCCAGTACTTC
D: .; V: TRBV7-9; size: many; J: TRBJ2-4; CDR3: CASSTGTYPPQYF; DNA: TGTGCCAGCAGCACCGGGACTTACCCGCCTCAGTACTTC
D: TRBD1; V: TRBV4-3; size: .; J: TRBJ2-1; CDR3: CASSIIVHGQANEQFF; DNA: TGCGCCAGCAGTATTATCGTACACGGACAGGCCAATGAGCAGTTCTTC
D: .; V: TRBV4-3; size: few; J: TRBJ2-7; CDR3: CASSHRYDSYEQYF; DNA: TGCGCCAGCAGCCACCGATACGACAGCTACGAGCAGTACTTC
D: .; V: TRBV20-1; size: few; J: TRBJ1-1; CDR3: CSASSGSDTEAFF; DNA: TGCAGTGCTAGTTCAGGGTCGGACACTGAAGCTTTCTTT
D: TRBD2; V: TRBV20-1; size: few; J: TRBJ2-7; CDR3: CSASGEVTSGSSSYEQYF; DNA: TGCAGTGCTAGTGGGGAAGTGACTAGCGGTAGTAGCTCCTACGAGCAGTACTTC
D: .; V: TRBV29-1; size: few; J: TRBJ2-7; CDR3: CSARGYPNSYEQYF; DNA: TGCAGCGCACGAGGCTACCCGAACTCCTACGAGCAGTACTTC
D: .; V: TRBV15; size: .; J: TRBJ1-5; CDR3: CATSRENKAQHF; DNA: TGTGCCACCAGCAGAGAAAACAAAGCCCAGCATTTT
D: .; V: TRBV20-1; size: many; J: TRBJ2-3; CDR3: CSARTLRGFDTDTQYF; DNA: TGCAGTGCTAGGACCCTCAGGGGATTTGACACAGATACGCAGTATTTT
D: TRBD1; V: TRBV7-9; size: .; J: TRBJ1-1; CDR3: CASSLPRGTENTEAFF; DNA: TGTGCCAGCAGCCTTCCCCGGGGGACAGAGAACACTGAAGCTTTCTTT
D: .; V: TRBV12-3/TRBV12-4; size: .; J: TRBJ1-2; CDR3: CASSWSPGYGYTF; DNA: TGTGCCAGCAGTTGGTCGCCGGGGTATGGCTACACCTTC
D: .; V: TRBV7-2; size: .; J: TRBJ2-2; CDR3: CASSFNDDPRPRVVLRHTGELFF; DNA: TGTGCCAGCAGCTTTAATGACGATCCCAGGCCTAGGGTTGTGTTACGGCACACCGGGGAGCTGTTTTTT
D: TRBD1; V: TRBV29-1; size: .; J: TRBJ2-2; CDR3: CSAGDRDYGGELFF; DNA: TGCAGCGCCGGGGACAGGGATTATGGCGGGGAGCTGTTTTTT
D: .; V: TRBV6-4; size: many; J: TRBJ2-3; CDR3: CASSAGVEDTQYF; DNA: TGTGCCAGCAGTGCGGGGGTCGAAGATACGCAGTATTTT
D: .; V: TRBV6-1; size: few; J: TRBJ2-1; CDR3: CASSLPPVQFF; DNA: TGTGCCAGCAGCCTGCCGCCTGTGCAGTTCTTC
D: .; V: TRBV4-1; size: .; J: TRBJ1-2; CDR3: CASSQEAIVRGYGYTF; DNA: TGCGCCAGCAGCCAAGAGGCGATAGTTAGGGGCTATGGCTACACCTTC
D: TRBD1; V: TRBV5-1; size: .; J: TRBJ2-2; CDR3: CASSFWDRPRGLTGELFF; DNA: TGCGCCAGCAGCTTTTGGGACAGGCCGAGGGGCCTCACCGGGGAGCTGTTTTTT
D: .; V: TRBV5-1; size: .; J: TRBJ1-6; CDR3: CASSWRPRGSPLHF; DNA: TGCGCCAGCAGTTGGAGGCCACGGGGGTCACCCCTCCACTTT
D: .; V: TRBV5-1; size: .; J: TRBJ2-1; CDR3: CASSLPAGLYNEQFF; DNA: TGCGCCAGCAGCTTGCCAGCAGGCCTCTACAATGAGCAGTTCTTC
D: .; V: TRBV6-1; size: once; J: TRBJ2-6; CDR3: CASSETPFRVPGANVLTF; DNA: TGTGCCAGCAGCGAAACACCCTTCAGGGTACCTGGGGCCAACGTCCTGACTTTC
D: .; V: TRBV3-1; size: .; J: TRBJ1-2; CDR3: CATSQRATRTDGYGYTF; DNA: TGTGCCACCAGCCAAAGGGCTACTCGGACAGACGGTTATGGCTACACCTTC
D: TRBD1; V: TRBV4-3; size: .; J: TRBJ1-6; CDR3: CASSRGTGHNSPLHF; DNA: TGCGCCAGCAGCCGTGGGACAGGTCATAATTCACCCCTCCACTTT
D: .; V: TRBV21-1; size: .; J: TRBJ2-5; CDR3: CASSKRSNPREGETQYF; DNA: TGTGCCAGCAGCAAAAGGTCGAACCCGAGGGAGGGCGAGACCCAGTACTTC
D: .; V: TRBV10-3; size: .; J: TRBJ1-5; CDR3: CASGTRANQPQHF; DNA: TGTGCCAGTGGGACAAGAGCAAATCAGCCCCAGCATTTT
D: .; V: TRBV19; size: few; J: TRBJ2-1; CDR3: CASRVGWSSYNEQFF; DNA: TGTGCCAGTAGGGTCGGTTGGAGCTCCTACAATGAGCAGTTCTTC